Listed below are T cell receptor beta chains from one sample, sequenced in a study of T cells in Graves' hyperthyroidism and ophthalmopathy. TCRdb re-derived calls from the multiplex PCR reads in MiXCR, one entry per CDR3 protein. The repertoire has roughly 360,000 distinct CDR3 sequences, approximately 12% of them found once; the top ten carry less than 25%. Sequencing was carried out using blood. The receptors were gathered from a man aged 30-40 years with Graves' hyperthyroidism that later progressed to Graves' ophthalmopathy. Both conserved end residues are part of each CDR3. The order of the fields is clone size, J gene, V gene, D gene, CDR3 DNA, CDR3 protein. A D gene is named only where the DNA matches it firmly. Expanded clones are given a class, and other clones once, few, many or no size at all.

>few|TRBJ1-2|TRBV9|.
TGTGCCAGCAGCGTAGGGCAGGGAGGTGGCTACACCTTC
CASSVGQGGGYTF
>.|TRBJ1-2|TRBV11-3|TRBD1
TGTGCCAGCAGCAAGGGACAGCTATATGGCTACACCTTC
CASSKGQLYGYTF
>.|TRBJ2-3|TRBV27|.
TGTGCCAGCAGTTTATGGGCTAGTCCAGATACGCAGTATTTT
CASSLWASPDTQYF
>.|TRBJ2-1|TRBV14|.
TGTGCCAGCAGCCATGTCGTGGGTGAGCAGTTCTTC
CASSHVVGEQFF
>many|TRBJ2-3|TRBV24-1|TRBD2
TGTGCCACCAGTGATTTAGATAGACTAGCGGGGAGGAATACGCAGTATTTT
CATSDLDRLAGRNTQYF
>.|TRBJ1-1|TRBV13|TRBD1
TGTGCCAGCAGCATAGGACAGGTGACGGGGTACACTGAAGCTTTCTTT
CASSIGQVTGYTEAFF
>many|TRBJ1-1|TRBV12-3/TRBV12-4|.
TGTGCCAGCAGTTTAAGCCGACCAGGGTGGCAGAACACTGAAGCTTTCTTT
CASSLSRPGWQNTEAFF
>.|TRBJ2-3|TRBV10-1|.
TGCGCCAGCAGCCCCCGGTATTCGGTGACAGATACGCAGTATTTT
CASSPRYSVTDTQYF
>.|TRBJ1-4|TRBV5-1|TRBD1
TGCGCCAGCAGCCTAAACAGGGGTTTATCTAATGAAAAACTGTTTTTT
CASSLNRGLSNEKLFF
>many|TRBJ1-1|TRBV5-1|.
TGCGCCAGCAGCTGGGCCGGGGGGGTACTCACTGAAGCTTTCTTT
CASSWAGGVLTEAFF
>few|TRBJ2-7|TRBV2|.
TGTGCCAGCATCAAGGGAATCGAGCAGCACTTC
CASIKGIEQHF
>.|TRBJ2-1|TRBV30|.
TGTGCCTGGAGTCGGGGTAAAACTTACAATGAGCAGTTCTTC
CAWSRGKTYNEQFF
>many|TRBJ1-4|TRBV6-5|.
TGTGCCAGCAGTTACCCGAACCCACAGGGAGGTGGTGAAAAACTGTTTTTT
CASSYPNPQGGGEKLFF
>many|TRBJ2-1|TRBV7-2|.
TGTGCCAGCAGGCAGGGCCCCCATATCAGCAATGAGCAGTTCTTC
CASRQGPHISNEQFF
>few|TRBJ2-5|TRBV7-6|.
TGTGCCAGCAGCCCTGTGGGCATCCAAGAGACCCAGTACTTC
CASSPVGIQETQYF
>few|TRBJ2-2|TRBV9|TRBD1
TGTGCCAGCAGCGTGTTTACGACAGGGGGCCCCGGGGAGCTGTTTTTT
CASSVFTTGGPGELFF
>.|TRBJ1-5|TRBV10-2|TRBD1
TGCGCCAGCAAGTTACAGGGGGCGAGCAATCAGCCCCAGCATTTT
CASKLQGASNQPQHF
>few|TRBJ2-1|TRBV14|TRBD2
TGTGCCAGCAGCCCGACGGGGGGTCTCTTGGGGGACAATGAGCAGTTCTTC
CASSPTGGLLGDNEQFF
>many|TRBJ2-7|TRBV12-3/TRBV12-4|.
TGTGCCAGCAGTCCGCAAACAGGGCAGGAGCAGTACTTC
CASSPQTGQEQYF
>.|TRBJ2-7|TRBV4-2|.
TGTGCCAGCAGCCAAGGGCACCAGGGGGGGCGTGGGGAGCAGTACTTC
CASSQGHQGGRGEQYF
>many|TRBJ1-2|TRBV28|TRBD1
TGTGCCAGCAGTACCGGGACAGCTAACTATGGCTACACCTTC
CASSTGTANYGYTF
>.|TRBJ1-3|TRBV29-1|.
TGCAGCGTGGGGGACACCTACTCTGGAAACACCATATATTTT
CSVGDTYSGNTIYF
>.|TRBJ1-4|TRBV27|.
TGTGCCAGCGCGGGGTCGTATAATGAAAAACTGTTTTTT
CASAGSYNEKLFF
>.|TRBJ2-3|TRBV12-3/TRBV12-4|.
TGTGCCAGCAGCGTAGGGTTTCGGGGCACCACAGATACGCAGTATTTT
CASSVGFRGTTDTQYF
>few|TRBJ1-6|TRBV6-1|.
TGTGCCAGCACAGGAGTGTTGCATTCACCCCTCCACTTT
CASTGVLHSPLHF
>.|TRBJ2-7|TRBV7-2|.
TGTGCCAGCAGCATCGAGACCCCTAGGGGTCCCTACGAGCAGTACTTC
CASSIETPRGPYEQYF
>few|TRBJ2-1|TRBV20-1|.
TGCAGTGCAGGGCTAGCTCACTACAATGAGCAGTTCTTC
CSAGLAHYNEQFF
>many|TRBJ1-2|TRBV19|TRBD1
TGTGCCACGAGGACAGGGATATACGGCTACACCTTC
CATRTGIYGYTF
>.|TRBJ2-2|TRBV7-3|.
TGTGCCAGCAGCACCCGACAAGGCGGCACCGGGGAGCTGTTTTTT
CASSTRQGGTGELFF
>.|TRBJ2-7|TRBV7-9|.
TGTGCCAGCAGCCCAATAATTGGACTAAGCTCCTACGAGCAGTACTTC
CASSPIIGLSSYEQYF
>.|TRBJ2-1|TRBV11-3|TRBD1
TGTGCCAGCAGTTGGCCGGGACAGGGAAACTATGAGCAGTTCTTC
CASSWPGQGNYEQFF
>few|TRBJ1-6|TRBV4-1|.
TGCGCCAGCGCCGTCGGGGCAGGGATTCTCAATTCACCCCTCCACTTT
CASAVGAGILNSPLHF
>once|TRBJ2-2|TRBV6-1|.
TGTGCCAGCCTCCCTCTGAGGGGAGTCACCGGGGAGCTGTTTTTT
CASLPLRGVTGELFF